Here is one T cell receptor (beta chain) with its context. The sample is drawn from a study of graft-versus-host responses after intestinal transplantation. Study as a whole: In this cohort, recipients had multivisceral, liver-intestinal, or isolated intestinal transplants. Every transplant recipient was induced with anti-thymocyte globulin, then maintained on tacrolimus and steroids for approximately three years.

The authors combined 200,000 CFSE-labeled responder cells with 200,000 irradiated, violet-dye-labeled stimulator cells in plates. Post-reaction sorting isolated proliferating CFSE-low CD3+CD4+ and CD3+CD8+ responders. Germline V lookup: CDR1 MGHRA, CDR2 YSYEKL. The CDR3 extends over 15 amino acids. V dropped 5 bases and J dropped 2 bases, with 13 bases sitting between them. The table came from immunoSEQ multiplex PCR; TCRdb's copy has only in-frame clones and leaves some out. Of about 15,000 clones listed, around two fifths were seen once; the top ten hold over 12%. This specimen was alloreactive CD8+ T cells from a mixed lymphocyte reaction culture, taken before intestinal transplant. This sample's subset: CFSE-low proliferating T cells sorted from approximately six-day pre-transplant mixed lymphocyte reaction (GvH or HvG direction). The source of this sequence is a human patient who received an intestinal transplant. The V and J genes are TRBV4-1 and TRBJ2-1; tentative D call: TRBD2 (6 bases). For the CDR3, the DNA is TGCGCCAGCAGCGGGCGGGGAGACCCCTACAATGAGCAGTTCTTC. Translating gives CASSGRGDPYNEQFF.